What follows are 3 T cell receptor beta chains derived from one specimen sequenced in a study of blood T cell repertoires in COVID-19. Libraries were prepared by immunoSEQ multiplex PCR; TCRdb keeps only in-frame clonotypes and omits some of them. The sample lists roughly 210,000 clones, 88% seen once, with 1.5% to 2% in the top ten. Sequences were obtained from peripheral blood. Every receptor here comes from a man in his 70s with acute or convalescent COVID-19.

This chain's CDR3 is CASSLTGQGFTGELFF. The DNA for the CDR3 is TGTGCCAGCAGCTTAACGGGACAGGGATTCACCGGGGAGCTGTTTTTT. The chain carries TRBV5-6 and TRBJ2-2; 9 nucleotides line up with TRBD1. V dropped 2 bases and J dropped 4; count of bases not matched to a gene: 6. Germline V CDR1 and CDR2: SGHDT, YYEEEE. The CDR3 length is 16 residues.

The chain uses TRBV6-2 or TRBV6-3 and TRBJ2-3; 9 positions agree with TRBD2. The germline gives CDR1 MNHEY, CDR2 SVGEGT. The V segment lost 0 bases and the J segment 0 bases; nucleotides outside the gene matches: 1. This CDR3 spans 16 amino acids. CDR3 nucleotide sequence: TGTGCCAGCAGTTACTCCGGGACTAGCAGCACAGATACGCAGTATTTT. Translation gives CASSYSGTSSTDTQYF.

Only one count was recorded for this clone. CDR3 residues: CASNQEAPRRSNQPQHF. The CDR3 DNA follows: TGTGCCAGTAATCAGGAGGCCCCCCGTCGAAGCAATCAGCCCCAGCATTTT. V usage is TRBV19 and J usage is TRBJ1-5; D is unresolved. Trimming pared 7 bases from V and 1 base from J, leaving 20 bases between. Per the germline V gene, CDR1 is LNHDA and CDR2 is SQIVND (reference sequence). The CDR3 covers 17 residues.